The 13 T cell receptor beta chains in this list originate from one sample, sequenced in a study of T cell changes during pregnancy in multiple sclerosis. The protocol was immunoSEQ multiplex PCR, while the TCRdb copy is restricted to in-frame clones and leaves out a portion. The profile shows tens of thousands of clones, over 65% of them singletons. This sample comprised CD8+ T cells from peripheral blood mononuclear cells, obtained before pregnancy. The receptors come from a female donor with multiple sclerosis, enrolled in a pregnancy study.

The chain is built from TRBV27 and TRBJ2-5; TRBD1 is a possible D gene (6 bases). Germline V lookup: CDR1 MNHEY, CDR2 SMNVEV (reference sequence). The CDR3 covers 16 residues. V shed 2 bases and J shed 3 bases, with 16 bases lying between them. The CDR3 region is CASSLGSGAGEETQYF. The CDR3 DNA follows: TGTGCCAGCAGTTTAGGGTCCGGGGCAGGGGAAGAGACCCAGTACTTC.

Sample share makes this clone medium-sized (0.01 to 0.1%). CDR3: CASSEKGGTGGYEQYF. The CDR3 region has the DNA TGTGCCAGCAGTGAAAAAGGTGGGACAGGGGGCTACGAGCAGTACTTC. The gene calls are TRBV6-1 and TRBJ2-7; TRBD1 matches 11 bases. Germline V gives CDR1 MNHNS, CDR2 SASEGT. CDR3 length: 16 amino acids. The V and J ends lost 2 bases and 3 bases, in that order; junction bases with no gene match: 6.

The CDR3 DNA sequence: TGTGCCAGCAGGGAGACAGGGAATCAGCCCCAGCATTTT. Translation gives CASRETGNQPQHF. This rearrangement joins TRBV2 to TRBJ1-5; 7 bases agree with TRBD1. The V segment lost 6 bases and the J segment 4 bases; nucleotides outside the gene matches: 3. The V gene's germline CDR1 is SNHLY and CDR2 FYNNEI. The CDR3 runs to 13 residues. The whole variable domain, remainder taken from reference TRBV2 and TRBJ1-5, is EPEVTQTPSHQVTQMGQEVILRCVPISNHLYFYWYRQILGQKVEFLVSFYNNEISEKSEIFDDQFSVERPDGSNFTLKIRSTKLEDSAMYFCASRETGNQPQHFGDGTRLSIL.

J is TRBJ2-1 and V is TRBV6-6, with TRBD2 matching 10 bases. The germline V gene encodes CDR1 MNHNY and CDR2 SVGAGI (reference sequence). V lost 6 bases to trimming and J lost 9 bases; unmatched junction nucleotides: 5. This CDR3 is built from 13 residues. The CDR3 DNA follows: TGTGCCAGCAGACTAGCGGGAACAGGTGAGCAGTTCTTC. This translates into CASRLAGTGEQFF.

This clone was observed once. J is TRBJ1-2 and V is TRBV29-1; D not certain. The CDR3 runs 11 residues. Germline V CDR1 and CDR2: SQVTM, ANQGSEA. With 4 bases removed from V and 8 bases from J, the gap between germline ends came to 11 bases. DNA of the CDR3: TGCAGCGTTGTAATGACTGCCGGCTACACCTTC. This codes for CSVVMTAGYTF.

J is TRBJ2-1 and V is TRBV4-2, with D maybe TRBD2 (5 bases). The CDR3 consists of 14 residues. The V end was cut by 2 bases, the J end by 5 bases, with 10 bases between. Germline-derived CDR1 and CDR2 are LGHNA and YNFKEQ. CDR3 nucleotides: TGTGCCAGCAGCCAACCTGAGGAGGACAATGAGCAGTTCTTC. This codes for CASSQPEEDNEQFF.

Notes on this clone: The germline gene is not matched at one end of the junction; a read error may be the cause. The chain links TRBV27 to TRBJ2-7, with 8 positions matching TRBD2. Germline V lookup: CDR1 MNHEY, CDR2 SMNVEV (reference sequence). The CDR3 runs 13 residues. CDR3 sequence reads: CASRFAGGLEQYF. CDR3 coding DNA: TGTGCCAGCCGTTTCGCGGGAGGCCTCGAGCAGTACTTC.

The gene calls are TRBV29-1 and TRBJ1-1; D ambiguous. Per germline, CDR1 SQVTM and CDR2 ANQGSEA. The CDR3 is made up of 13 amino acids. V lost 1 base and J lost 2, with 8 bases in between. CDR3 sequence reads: CSVEGQINTEAFF. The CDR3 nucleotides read TGCAGCGTTGAAGGGCAGATAAACACTGAAGCTTTCTTT.

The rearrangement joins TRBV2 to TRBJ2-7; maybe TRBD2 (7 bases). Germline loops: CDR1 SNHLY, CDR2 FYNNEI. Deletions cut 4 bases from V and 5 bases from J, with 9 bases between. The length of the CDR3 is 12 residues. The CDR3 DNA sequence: TGTGCCAGCAGTGTCGGGGGGCACGAGCAGTACTTC. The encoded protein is CASSVGGHEQYF.

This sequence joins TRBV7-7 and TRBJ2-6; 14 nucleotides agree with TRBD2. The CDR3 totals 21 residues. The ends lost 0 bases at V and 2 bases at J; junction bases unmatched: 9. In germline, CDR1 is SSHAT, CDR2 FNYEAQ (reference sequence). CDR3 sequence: CASSLAPPGLAGEAGANVLTF. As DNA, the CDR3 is TGTGCCAGCAGCTTAGCGCCCCCGGGACTAGCGGGAGAGGCTGGGGCCAACGTCCTGACTTTC.

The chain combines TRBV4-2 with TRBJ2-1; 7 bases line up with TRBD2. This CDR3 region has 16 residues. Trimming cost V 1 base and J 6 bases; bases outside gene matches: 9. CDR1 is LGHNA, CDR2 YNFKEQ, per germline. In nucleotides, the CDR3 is TGTGCCAGCAGCCAAGCTGAGGGAGGGCCGGGCAATGAGCAGTTCTTC. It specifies CASSQAEGGPGNEQFF.

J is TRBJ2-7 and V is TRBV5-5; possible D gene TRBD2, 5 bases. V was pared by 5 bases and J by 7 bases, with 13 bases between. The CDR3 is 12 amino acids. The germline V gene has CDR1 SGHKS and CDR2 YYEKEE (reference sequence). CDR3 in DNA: TGTGCCAGCAGGCCGGGAACTACGGAGCAGTACTTC. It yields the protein CASRPGTTEQYF.

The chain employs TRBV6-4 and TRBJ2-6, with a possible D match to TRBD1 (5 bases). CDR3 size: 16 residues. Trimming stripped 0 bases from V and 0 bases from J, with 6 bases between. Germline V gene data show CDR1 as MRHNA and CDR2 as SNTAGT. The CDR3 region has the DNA TGTGCCAGCAGTGACTCCGACAGCTCTGGGGCCAACGTCCTGACTTTC. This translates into CASSDSDSSGANVLTF.